These T cell receptor beta chains were read from a single sample in a study of early stage breast cancer tumors. Libraries were prepared by immunoSEQ multiplex PCR; TCRdb keeps only in-frame clonotypes and omits some of them. The data contain 44,000 or so clones, about 80% of them singletons. Sequenced sample: blood. Receptors were obtained from a person aged 50-59 years with breast cancer. Each CDR3 is given with its conserved first and last residue. The order of the fields is CDR3 DNA, CDR3 protein, J gene, clone size, D gene, V gene. The D gene is left open where the match is weak. Some rows mark clone size as missing; the rest say once, few, many or name a class of expanded clone.

CDR3nt: TGTGCCAGCAGCGGCCAAGGGGACAGGGGAGATACGCAGTATTTT
CDR3aa: CASSGQGDRGDTQYF
j_gene: TRBJ2-3
abundance: NA
d_gene: TRBD1
v_gene: TRBV2

CDR3nt: TGTGCCAGCAGTTACTCGGGCAGTGAAAAGGTCGAGCAGTACTTC
CDR3aa: CASSYSGSEKVEQYF
j_gene: TRBJ2-7
abundance: NA
d_gene: NA
v_gene: TRBV6-6

CDR3nt: TGTGCCAGCTCCCAGGGGGAAGACACTGAAGCTTTCTTT
CDR3aa: CASSQGEDTEAFF
j_gene: TRBJ1-1
abundance: few
d_gene: TRBD1
v_gene: TRBV18

CDR3nt: TGTGCCAGCAGTTATGATAGCAATCAGCCCCAGCATTTT
CDR3aa: CASSYDSNQPQHF
j_gene: TRBJ1-5
abundance: medium-sized
d_gene: NA
v_gene: TRBV6-5

CDR3nt: TGTGCCAGCAGCCCCGACCCCGGACAGCCCTACGAGCAGTACTTC
CDR3aa: CASSPDPGQPYEQYF
j_gene: TRBJ2-7
abundance: NA
d_gene: NA
v_gene: TRBV6-5

CDR3nt: TGTGCTAGCAGCTCCAACCACGGAGGGGAGACCCAGTACTTC
CDR3aa: CASSSNHGGETQYF
j_gene: TRBJ2-5
abundance: NA
d_gene: NA
v_gene: TRBV7-7

CDR3nt: TGTGCCAGCAGCTTGCAGCGAGAAGAGACCCAGTACTTC
CDR3aa: CASSLQREETQYF
j_gene: TRBJ2-5
abundance: NA
d_gene: NA
v_gene: TRBV7-2

CDR3nt: TGCGCCACTCGGGAGACACCGAACACCGGGGAGCTGTTTTTT
CDR3aa: CATRETPNTGELFF
j_gene: TRBJ2-2
abundance: NA
d_gene: NA
v_gene: TRBV10-1

CDR3nt: TGTGCCAGCAGCATCAATGCAGGGGGCAGGGAGGAGCTGTTTTTT
CDR3aa: CASSINAGGREELFF
j_gene: TRBJ2-2
abundance: NA
d_gene: TRBD1
v_gene: TRBV7-3

CDR3nt: TGTGCCAGCACCAGATGGGTGGGAGGGGCGAACGAGCAGTACTTC
CDR3aa: CASTRWVGGANEQYF
j_gene: TRBJ2-7
abundance: NA
d_gene: TRBD2
v_gene: TRBV7-2